This T cell receptor beta chain was identified in a study of CD8 T cells in ankylosing spondylitis. Study-wide findings and caveats: It appeared that ankylosing spondylitis blood was characterized by a TCR beta motif of several highly homologous variants. As reported, disease-linked clones showed significant enrichment in matched ankylosing spondylitis synovial fluid. Before this, some motif variants had been reported in reactive arthritis synovial fluid and blood.

Ten or more counts support this clonotype. The antigen remains unidentified. CDR1 and CDR2 from the germline V gene are SEHNR and FQNEAQ (reference sequence). This CDR3 has 14 amino acids. V dropped 2 bases and J dropped 4 bases, with 8 bases sitting between them. Using its own MiXCR run on the 5' RACE reads, TCRdb lists one record per CDR3 protein. The sample holds around 440,000 distinct CDR3 sequences, about a sixth seen once. The sequencing input was blood, either unsorted or a sorted T cell fraction (not recorded which). The chain links TRBV7-9 to TRBJ2-2, with D uncertain. This clonotype was sampled from a male donor with ankylosing spondylitis. CDR3 DNA: TGTGCCAGCAGCTTACCCGCCGGCACCGGGGAGCTGTTTTTT. It yields the protein CASSLPAGTGELFF.